A selection of T cell receptor beta chains follows, all from one sample in a study of cytomegalovirus exposure and HLA in healthy donors. Generated by immunoSEQ multiplex PCR, the TCRdb table keeps only in-frame clones and is missing some. The repertoire includes some 120,000 clones, 75% to 85% of them detected once, and around 3.6% sits in the top ten. The sequenced sample consisted of PBMCs. All receptors come from a middle-aged man in good health and CMV-seronegative. CDR3s include the opening cysteine and the closing phenylalanine or tryptophan. The D gene is left open where the match is weak. Expanded clones get a size class; other rows say once, few or many, or leave the size out.

len	j_gene	v_gene	abundance	d_gene	CDR3nt	CDR3aa
15	TRBJ1-1	TRBV11-2	.	TRBD1	TGTGCCAGCAGCCCCAGATATGACAGGGTGGGTGAAGCTTTCTTT	CASSPRYDRVGEAFF
15	TRBJ2-1	TRBV5-4	.	TRBD1	TGTGCCAGCAGGCCCCGGGACAGGTCCTACAATGAGCAGTTCTTC	CASRPRDRSYNEQFF
16	TRBJ2-3	TRBV7-2	few	.	TGTGCCAGCAGCTTATCTTGGGGCAGGGGACGAGATACGCAGTATTTT	CASSLSWGRGRDTQYF
13	TRBJ1-2	TRBV19	.	TRBD1	TGTGCCAGTAGTCCGGAGGGGGCTTATGGCTACACCTTC	CASSPEGAYGYTF
15	TRBJ2-7	TRBV27	.	TRBD2	TGTGCCAGCAGTTTAGGGACTAGCGGGGGCAACGAGCAGTACTTC	CASSLGTSGGNEQYF
12	TRBJ2-7	TRBV6-6	few	TRBD1	TGTGCCAGCAGTTCGGACAGGGGGGCGCAGTACTTC	CASSSDRGAQYF
14	TRBJ1-4	TRBV2	.	.	TGTGCCAGCAGTCCGGACACCCCCGGGGAAAAACTGTTTTTT	CASSPDTPGEKLFF
14	TRBJ2-3	TRBV7-3	.	.	TGTGCCAGCAGCCCTCAGGGTGGGGCAGATACGCAGTATTTT	CASSPQGGADTQYF
13	TRBJ1-2	TRBV5-1	few	.	TGCGCCAGCCGGGGGGAGGGCGGCTATGGCTACACCTTC	CASRGEGGYGYTF
14	TRBJ1-2	TRBV7-9	.	.	TGTGCCAGCCAGATGGGGCCCTCTCGCTATGGCTACACCTTC	CASQMGPSRYGYTF
10	TRBJ1-1	TRBV20-1	.	.	TGCAGTGCTACGCGTACTGAAGCTTTCTTT	CSATRTEAFF
15	TRBJ1-3	TRBV2	once	.	TGTGCCAGCAGTTTAGCAGCAAGATCTGGAAACACCATATATTTT	CASSLAARSGNTIYF
13	TRBJ1-2	TRBV27	.	.	TGTGCCAGCAGAGGGACTGTCGACCTCGGCTACACCTTC	CASRGTVDLGYTF
13	TRBJ1-1	TRBV11-3	.	TRBD1	TGTGCCAGCAGCGAAGGACAGGGCCGGTTAGCTTTCTTT	CASSEGQGRLAFF
16	TRBJ1-4	TRBV5-1	.	TRBD1	TGCGCCAGCAGCTTCCTCTCCGGGACAGATAATGAAAAACTGTTTTTT	CASSFLSGTDNEKLFF
14	TRBJ2-1	TRBV5-1	.	TRBD2	TGCGCCAGCACCCTAGCGGGGGGGCCCAGTGAGCAGTTCTTC	CASTLAGGPSEQFF
15	TRBJ1-1	TRBV15	.	TRBD1	TGTGCCACCAGCAGAGAACCAGGGGGAGGCACTGAAGCTTTCTTT	CATSREPGGGTEAFF
15	TRBJ2-5	TRBV4-1	once	.	TGCGCCAGCAGCCAAGGTTATTACAGTGAAGAGACCCAGTACTTC	CASSQGYYSEETQYF
15	TRBJ2-7	TRBV5-3	few	TRBD1	TGTGCCAGAAGCCCGGGACAGAGAAGCTCCTACGAGCAGTACTTC	CARSPGQRSSYEQYF
16	TRBJ2-5	TRBV28	.	TRBD2	TGTGCCAGCAGTTCCTATCTTGGCGGGGGGGGTGAGACCCAGTACTTC	CASSSYLGGGGETQYF
14	TRBJ1-3	TRBV5-1	.	TRBD1	TGCGCCAGCAGCATGGACAGGGCTGGAAACACCATATATTTT	CASSMDRAGNTIYF
17	TRBJ2-7	TRBV13	.	.	TGTGCCAGCAGCTTAGAGGGACTTCGCCAGGGCTCCTACGAGCAGTACTTC	CASSLEGLRQGSYEQYF
13	TRBJ2-7	TRBV19	.	.	TGTGCCAGTAGTGCCGGACTGGCCTACGAGCAGTACTTC	CASSAGLAYEQYF
14	TRBJ1-4	TRBV6-1	.	TRBD1	TGTGCCAGCAGGGGGACAGACTTTAATGAAAAACTGTTTTTT	CASRGTDFNEKLFF
15	TRBJ1-6	TRBV5-1	.	TRBD1	TGCGCCAGCAGCCCTTCGACAGGGTCCAATTCACCCCTCCACTTT	CASSPSTGSNSPLHF
16	TRBJ1-1	TRBV5-1	.	TRBD1	TGCGCCAGCAGCCTCCAGACAGGGGGCGCGGTAGGTGAAGCTTTCTTT	CASSLQTGGAVGEAFF
15	TRBJ1-3	TRBV28	.	.	TGTGCCAGCAGTCCCCCGGGACACACTGGAAACACCATATATTTT	CASSPPGHTGNTIYF
13	TRBJ2-7	TRBV5-4	.	TRBD1	TGTGCCAGCAGCTGGGACAGGGGGGACGAGCAGTACTTC	CASSWDRGDEQYF
13	TRBJ2-7	TRBV9	.	TRBD1	TGTGCCAGCAGCCCAGGGACAGGCTACGAGCAGTACTTC	CASSPGTGYEQYF
15	TRBJ1-6	TRBV6-6	.	TRBD1	TGTGCCAGCCACGAGGGACAGGGGTTGAATTCACCCCTCCACTTT	CASHEGQGLNSPLHF
11	TRBJ2-6	TRBV5-8	.	.	TGTGCCAGCAGCTTTAGATACGTCCTGACTTTC	CASSFRYVLTF
15	TRBJ2-1	TRBV29-1	.	TRBD2	TGCAGCTCCCTCGCACAGCGGGGGGAACGAGGTGAGCAGTTCTTC	CSSLAQRGERGEQFF
16	TRBJ1-3	TRBV7-9	once	.	TGTGCCAGCAGCTTAGTTGGAGGGAGCTCTGGAAACACCATATATTTT	CASSLVGGSSGNTIYF
13	TRBJ2-7	TRBV6-6	few	TRBD2	TGTGCCAGCAGATTAGCGGGGGGTGGCGAGCAGTACTTC	CASRLAGGGEQYF
15	TRBJ2-5	TRBV27	.	.	TGTGCCAGCAGTCCGGGGATTAGAGTTCTGGAGACCCAGTACTTC	CASSPGIRVLETQYF
16	TRBJ1-2	TRBV5-4	.	TRBD1	TGTGCCAGCAGCTGGGACAGGTATTTACCTAACTATGGCTACACCTTC	CASSWDRYLPNYGYTF
14	TRBJ1-4	TRBV7-2	.	.	TGTGCCAGCAGCCATCGGGGAGATAATGAAAAACTGTTTTTT	CASSHRGDNEKLFF
13	TRBJ1-1	TRBV9	.	TRBD1	TGTGCCAGCGGACAGGGTATGAACACTGAAGCTTTCTTT	CASGQGMNTEAFF
14	TRBJ2-7	TRBV19	.	.	TGTGCCAGTAGTATGGAGGAATCGACCTACGAGCAGTACTTC	CASSMEESTYEQYF
15	TRBJ2-5	TRBV13	.	TRBD1	TGTGCCAGCAGCTTAGGGAGGGGGCAAGGGGAGACCCAGTACTTC	CASSLGRGQGETQYF